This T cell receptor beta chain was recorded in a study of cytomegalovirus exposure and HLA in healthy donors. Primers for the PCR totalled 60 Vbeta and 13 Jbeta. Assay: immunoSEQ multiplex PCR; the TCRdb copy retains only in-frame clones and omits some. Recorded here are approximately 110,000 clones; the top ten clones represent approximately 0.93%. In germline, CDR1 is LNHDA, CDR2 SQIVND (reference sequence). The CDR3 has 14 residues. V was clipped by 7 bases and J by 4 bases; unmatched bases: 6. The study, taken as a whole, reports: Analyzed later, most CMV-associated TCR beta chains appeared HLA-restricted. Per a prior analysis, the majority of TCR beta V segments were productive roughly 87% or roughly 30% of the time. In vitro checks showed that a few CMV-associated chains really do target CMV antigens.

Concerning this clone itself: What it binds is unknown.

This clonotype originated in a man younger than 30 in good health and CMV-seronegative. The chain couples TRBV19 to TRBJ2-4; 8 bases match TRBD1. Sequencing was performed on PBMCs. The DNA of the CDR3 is TGTGCCAGTACCCCAGGGACAGGAAAAAACATTCAGTACTTC. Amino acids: CASTPGTGKNIQYF.